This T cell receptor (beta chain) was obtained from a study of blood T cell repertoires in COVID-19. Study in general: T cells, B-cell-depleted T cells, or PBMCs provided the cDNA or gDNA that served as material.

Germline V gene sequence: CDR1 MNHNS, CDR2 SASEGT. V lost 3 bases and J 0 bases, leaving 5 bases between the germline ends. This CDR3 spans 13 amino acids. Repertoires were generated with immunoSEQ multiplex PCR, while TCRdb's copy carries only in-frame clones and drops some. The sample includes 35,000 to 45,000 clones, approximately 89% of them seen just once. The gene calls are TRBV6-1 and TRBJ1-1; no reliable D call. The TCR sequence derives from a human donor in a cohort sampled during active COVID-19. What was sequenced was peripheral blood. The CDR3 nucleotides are TGTGCCAGCAGTGATCTCCTGAACACTGAAGCTTTCTTT. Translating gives CASSDLLNTEAFF.